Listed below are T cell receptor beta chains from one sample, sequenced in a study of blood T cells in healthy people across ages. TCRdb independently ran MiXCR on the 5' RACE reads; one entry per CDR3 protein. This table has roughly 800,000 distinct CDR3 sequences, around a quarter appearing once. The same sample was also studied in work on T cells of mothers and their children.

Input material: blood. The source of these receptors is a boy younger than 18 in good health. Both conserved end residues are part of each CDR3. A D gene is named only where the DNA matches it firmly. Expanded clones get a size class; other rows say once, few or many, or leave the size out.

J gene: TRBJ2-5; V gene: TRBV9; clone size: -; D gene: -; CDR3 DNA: TGTGCCAGCAGCGTGGAGGACGGGGATATAGAAGAGACCCAGTACTTC; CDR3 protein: CASSVEDGDIEETQYF
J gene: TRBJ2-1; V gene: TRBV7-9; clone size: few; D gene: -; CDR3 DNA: TGTGCCAGCAGCTTAGGAAGGTTCCTCGATGAGCAGTTCTTC; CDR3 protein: CASSLGRFLDEQFF
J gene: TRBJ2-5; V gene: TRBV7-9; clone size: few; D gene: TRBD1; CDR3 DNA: TGTGCCAGCAGCACAGCCTTAGGACAGGGGGGCGAGACCCAGTACTTC; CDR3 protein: CASSTALGQGGETQYF
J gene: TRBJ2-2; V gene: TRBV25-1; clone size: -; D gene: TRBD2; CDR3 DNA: TGTGCCAGCAGCCAAACAGGGCTAGCGGGAGGGCCGCGGGCCGGGGAGCTGTTTTTT; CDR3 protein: CASSQTGLAGGPRAGELFF
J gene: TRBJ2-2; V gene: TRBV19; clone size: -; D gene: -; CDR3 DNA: TGTGCCAGTATGTTGCATACCACGAACACCGGGGAGCTGTTTTTT; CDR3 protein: CASMLHTTNTGELFF
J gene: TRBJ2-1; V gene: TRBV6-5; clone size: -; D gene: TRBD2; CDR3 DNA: TGTGCCAGCAGTTACGGAGCTAGCGGGCCTATCAATGAGCAGTTCTTC; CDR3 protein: CASSYGASGPINEQFF
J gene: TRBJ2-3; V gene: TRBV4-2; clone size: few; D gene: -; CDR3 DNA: TGTGCCAGCAGCCAAGAGGTGATCGGAGATACGCAGTATTTT; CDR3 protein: CASSQEVIGDTQYF
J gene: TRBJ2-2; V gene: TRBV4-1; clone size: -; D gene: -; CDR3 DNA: TGCGCCAGCAGCCAAGAACCAGGTTCCACCGGGGAGCTGTTTTTT; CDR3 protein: CASSQEPGSTGELFF
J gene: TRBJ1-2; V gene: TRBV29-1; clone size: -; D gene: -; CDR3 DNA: TGCAGCACTGAGCGAGGGTCCGATGGCTACACCTTC; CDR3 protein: CSTERGSDGYTF
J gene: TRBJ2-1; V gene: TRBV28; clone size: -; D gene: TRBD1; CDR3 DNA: TGTGCCAGCAGTTTCCAGGGGGCCAGGGATGAGCAGTTCTTC; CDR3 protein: CASSFQGARDEQFF
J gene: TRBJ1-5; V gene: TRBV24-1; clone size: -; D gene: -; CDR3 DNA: TGTGCCACCAGTGACCGTAATAGCAATCAGCCCCAGCATTTT; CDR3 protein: CATSDRNSNQPQHF
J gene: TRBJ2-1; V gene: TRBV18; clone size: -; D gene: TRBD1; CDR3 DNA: TGTGCCAGCTCACCACGGACAGGGGGTGATGAGCAGTTCTTC; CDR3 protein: CASSPRTGGDEQFF
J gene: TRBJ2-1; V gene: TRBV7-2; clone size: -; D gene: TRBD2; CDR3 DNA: TGTGCCAGCAGGGTCCTAGCGGCTGACTACAATGAGCAGTTCTTC; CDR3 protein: CASRVLAADYNEQFF
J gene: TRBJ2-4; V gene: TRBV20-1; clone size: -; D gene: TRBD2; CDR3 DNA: TGCAGTGCTAGACGGGGGGAGGCCAAAAACATTCAGTACTTC; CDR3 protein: CSARRGEAKNIQYF
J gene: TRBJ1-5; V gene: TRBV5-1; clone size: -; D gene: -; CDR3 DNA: TGCGCCAGCAGCCCATCCAGGATCGATCAGCCCCAGCATTTT; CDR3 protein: CASSPSRIDQPQHF
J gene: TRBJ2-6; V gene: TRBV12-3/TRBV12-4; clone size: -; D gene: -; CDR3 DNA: TGTGCCAGCACCTGGACAGTCTCTGGGGCCAACGTCCTGACTTTC; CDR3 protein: CASTWTVSGANVLTF
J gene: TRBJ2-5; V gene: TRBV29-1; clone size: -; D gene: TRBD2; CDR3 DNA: TGCAGCGCCGGAGGTGGCGGGGGGTACCAAGAGACCCAGTACTTC; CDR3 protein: CSAGGGGGYQETQYF
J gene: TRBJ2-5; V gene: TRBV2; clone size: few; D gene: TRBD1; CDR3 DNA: TGTGCCAGCAACCCCACAGGGGCGGTGAGGGGGACCCAGTACTTC; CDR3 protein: CASNPTGAVRGTQYF
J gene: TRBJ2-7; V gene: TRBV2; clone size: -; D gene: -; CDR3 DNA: TGTGCCAGCAGTGCGCCCGAAAAGGGGTCCTACGAGCAGTACTTC; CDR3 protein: CASSAPEKGSYEQYF
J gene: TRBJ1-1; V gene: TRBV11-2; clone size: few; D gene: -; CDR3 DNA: TGTGCCAGCAGCAACCGTCGGGGGAACACTGAAGCTTTCTTT; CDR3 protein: CASSNRRGNTEAFF
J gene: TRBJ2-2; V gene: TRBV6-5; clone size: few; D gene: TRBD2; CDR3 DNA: TGTGCCAGCAGTTTTACCGGGACTAGCGGGCCATTGAACACCGGGGAGCTGTTTTTT; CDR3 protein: CASSFTGTSGPLNTGELFF